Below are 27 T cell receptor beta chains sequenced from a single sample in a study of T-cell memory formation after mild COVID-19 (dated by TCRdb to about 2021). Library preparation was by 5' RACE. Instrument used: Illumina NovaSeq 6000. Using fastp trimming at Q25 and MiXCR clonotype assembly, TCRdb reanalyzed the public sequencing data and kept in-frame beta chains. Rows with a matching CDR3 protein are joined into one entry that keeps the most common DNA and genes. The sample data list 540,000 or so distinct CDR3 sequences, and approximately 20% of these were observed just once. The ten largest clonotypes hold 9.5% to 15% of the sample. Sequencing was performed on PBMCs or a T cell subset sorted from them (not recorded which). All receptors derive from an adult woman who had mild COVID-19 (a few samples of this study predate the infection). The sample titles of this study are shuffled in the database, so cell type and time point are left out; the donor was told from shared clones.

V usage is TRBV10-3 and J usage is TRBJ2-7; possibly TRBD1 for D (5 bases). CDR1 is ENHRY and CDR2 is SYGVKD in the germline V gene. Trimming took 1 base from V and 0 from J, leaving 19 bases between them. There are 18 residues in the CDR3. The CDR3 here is CAISEYVSTGHSSYEQYF. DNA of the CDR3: TGTGCCATCAGTGAGTACGTGAGTACAGGCCATAGCTCCTACGAGCAGTACTTC.

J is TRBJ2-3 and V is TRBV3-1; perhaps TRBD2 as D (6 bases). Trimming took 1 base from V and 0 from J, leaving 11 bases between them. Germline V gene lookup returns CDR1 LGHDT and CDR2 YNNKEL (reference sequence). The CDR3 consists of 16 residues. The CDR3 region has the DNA TGTGCCAGCAGCCAAGGGCGGGAAACTAGCACAGATACGCAGTATTTT. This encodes CASSQGRETSTDTQYF.

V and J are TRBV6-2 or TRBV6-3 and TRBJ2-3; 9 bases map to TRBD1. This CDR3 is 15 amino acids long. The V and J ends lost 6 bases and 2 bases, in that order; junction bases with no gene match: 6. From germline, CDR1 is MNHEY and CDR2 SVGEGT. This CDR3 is CASSKGQGATDTQYF. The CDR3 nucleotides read TGTGCCAGCAGCAAGGGACAGGGAGCCACAGATACGCAGTATTTT.

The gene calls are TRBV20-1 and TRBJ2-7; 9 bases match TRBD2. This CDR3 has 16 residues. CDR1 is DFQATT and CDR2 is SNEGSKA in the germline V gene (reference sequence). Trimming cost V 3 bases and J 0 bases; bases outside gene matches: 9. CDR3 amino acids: CSASTLLAGYSYEQYF. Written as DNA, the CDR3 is TGCAGTGCTAGCACCCTACTAGCGGGTTACTCCTACGAGCAGTACTTC.

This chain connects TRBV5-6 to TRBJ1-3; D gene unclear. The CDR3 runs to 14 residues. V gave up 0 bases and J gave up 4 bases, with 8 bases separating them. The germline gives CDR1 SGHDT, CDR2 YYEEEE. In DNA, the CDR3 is TGTGCCAGCAGCTTGGCTCGCTGGGGAAACACCATATATTTT. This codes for CASSLARWGNTIYF.

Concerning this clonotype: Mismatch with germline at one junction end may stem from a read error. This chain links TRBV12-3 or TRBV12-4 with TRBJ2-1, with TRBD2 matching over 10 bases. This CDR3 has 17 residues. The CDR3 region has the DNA TGTGCCAGCAGTTCGCTTCTAGCGGGAGAATCCTACAATGAGCAGTTATTC. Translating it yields CASSSLLAGESYNEQLF.

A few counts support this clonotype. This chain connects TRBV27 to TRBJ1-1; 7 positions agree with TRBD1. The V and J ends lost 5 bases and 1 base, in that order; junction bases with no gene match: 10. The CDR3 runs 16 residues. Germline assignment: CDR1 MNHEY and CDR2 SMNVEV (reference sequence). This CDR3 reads CASSPWTGSRNTEAFF. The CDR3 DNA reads TGTGCCAGCAGTCCCTGGACAGGCTCTCGGAACACTGAAGCTTTCTTT.

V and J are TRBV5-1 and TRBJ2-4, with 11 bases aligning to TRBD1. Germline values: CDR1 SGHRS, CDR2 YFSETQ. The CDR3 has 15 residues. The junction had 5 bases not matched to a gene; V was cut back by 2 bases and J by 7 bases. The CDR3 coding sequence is TGCGCCAGCAGCTTCGGACAGGGGGCGGGGAACATTCAGTACTTC. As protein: CASSFGQGAGNIQYF. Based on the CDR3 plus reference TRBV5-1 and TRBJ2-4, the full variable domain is KAGVTQTPRYLIKTRGQQVTLSCSPISGHRSVSWYQQTPGQGLQFLFEYFSETQRNKGNFPGRFSGRQFSNSRSEMNVSTLELGDSALYLCASSFGQGAGNIQYFGAGTRLSVL.

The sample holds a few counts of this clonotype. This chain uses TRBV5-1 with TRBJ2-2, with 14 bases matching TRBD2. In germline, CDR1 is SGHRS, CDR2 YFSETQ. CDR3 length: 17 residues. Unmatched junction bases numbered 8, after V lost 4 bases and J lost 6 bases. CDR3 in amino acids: CASSPAGLAGVAGELFF. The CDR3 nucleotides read TGCGCCAGCAGCCCTGCGGGACTAGCGGGAGTGGCCGGGGAGCTGTTTTTT. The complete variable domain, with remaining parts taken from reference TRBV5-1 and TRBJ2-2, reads KAGVTQTPRYLIKTRGQQVTLSCSPISGHRSVSWYQQTPGQGLQFLFEYFSETQRNKGNFPGRFSGRQFSNSRSEMNVSTLELGDSALYLCASSPAGLAGVAGELFFGEGSRLTVL.

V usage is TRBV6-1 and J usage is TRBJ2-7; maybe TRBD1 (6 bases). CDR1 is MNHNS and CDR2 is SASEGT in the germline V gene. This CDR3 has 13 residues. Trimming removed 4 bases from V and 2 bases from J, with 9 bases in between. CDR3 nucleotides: TGTGCCAGCAGTGTATGGGACACCTACGAGCAGTACTTC. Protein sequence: CASSVWDTYEQYF.

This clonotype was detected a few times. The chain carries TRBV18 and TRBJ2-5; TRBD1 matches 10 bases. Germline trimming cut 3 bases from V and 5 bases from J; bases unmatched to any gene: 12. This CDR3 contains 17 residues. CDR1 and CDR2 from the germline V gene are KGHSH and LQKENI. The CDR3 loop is CASSPLGQGGSEETQYF. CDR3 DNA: TGTGCCAGCTCACCCCTCGGACAGGGGGGATCGGAGGAGACCCAGTACTTC.

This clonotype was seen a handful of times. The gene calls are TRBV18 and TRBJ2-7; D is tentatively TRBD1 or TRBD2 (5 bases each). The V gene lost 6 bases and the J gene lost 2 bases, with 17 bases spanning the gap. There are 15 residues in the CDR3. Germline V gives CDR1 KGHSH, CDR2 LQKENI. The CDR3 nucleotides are TGTGCCAGCTCGGCCACCGGGACGGTGGCCTACGAGCAGTACTTC. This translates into CASSATGTVAYEQYF. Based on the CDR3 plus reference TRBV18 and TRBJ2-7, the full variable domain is NAGVMQNPRHLVRRRGQEARLRCSPMKGHSHVYWYRQLPEEGLKFMVYLQKENIIDESGMPKERFSAEFPKEGPSILRIQQVVRGDSAAYFCASSATGTVAYEQYFGPGTRLTVT.

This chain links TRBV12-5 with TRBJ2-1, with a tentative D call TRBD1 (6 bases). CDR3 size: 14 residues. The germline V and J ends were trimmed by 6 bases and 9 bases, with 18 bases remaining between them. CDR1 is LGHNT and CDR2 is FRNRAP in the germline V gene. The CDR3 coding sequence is TGTGCTAGTGGCCAACCGGGACAAAAAACTGAGCAGTTCTTC. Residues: CASGQPGQKTEQFF.

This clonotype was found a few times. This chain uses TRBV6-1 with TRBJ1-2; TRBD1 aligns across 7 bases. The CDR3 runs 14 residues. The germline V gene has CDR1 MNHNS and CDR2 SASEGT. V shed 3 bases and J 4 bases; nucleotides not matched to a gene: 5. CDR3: CASSEDWDSYGYTF. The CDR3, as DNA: TGTGCCAGCAGTGAGGATTGGGACAGCTATGGCTACACCTTC.

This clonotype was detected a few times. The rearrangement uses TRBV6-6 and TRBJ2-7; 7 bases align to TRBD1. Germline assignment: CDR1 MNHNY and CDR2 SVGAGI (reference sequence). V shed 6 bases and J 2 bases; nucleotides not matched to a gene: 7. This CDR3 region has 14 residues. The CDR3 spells CASRADRVPYEQYF. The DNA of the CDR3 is TGTGCCAGCAGAGCCGACAGGGTACCCTACGAGCAGTACTTC.

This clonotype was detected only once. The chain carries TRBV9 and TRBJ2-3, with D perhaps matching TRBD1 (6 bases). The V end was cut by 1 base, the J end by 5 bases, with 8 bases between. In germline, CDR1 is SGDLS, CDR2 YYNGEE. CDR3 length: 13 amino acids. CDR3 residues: CASSVWGRDTQYF. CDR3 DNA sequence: TGTGCCAGCAGCGTATGGGGGCGAGATACGCAGTATTTT.

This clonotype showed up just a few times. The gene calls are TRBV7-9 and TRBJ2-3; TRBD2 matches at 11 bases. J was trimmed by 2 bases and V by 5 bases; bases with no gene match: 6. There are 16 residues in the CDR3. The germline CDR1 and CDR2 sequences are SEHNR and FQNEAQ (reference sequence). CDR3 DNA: TGTGCCAGCAGCCCCCGACTAGCGGGGTACACAGATACGCAGTATTTT. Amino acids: CASSPRLAGYTDTQYF.

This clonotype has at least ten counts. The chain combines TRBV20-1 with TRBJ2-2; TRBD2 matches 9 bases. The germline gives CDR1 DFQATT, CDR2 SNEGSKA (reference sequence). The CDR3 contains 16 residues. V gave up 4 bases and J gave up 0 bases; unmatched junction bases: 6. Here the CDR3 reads CSAKRLADPNTGELFF. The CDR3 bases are TGCAGTGCTAAGCGACTAGCGGACCCGAACACCGGGGAGCTGTTTTTT.

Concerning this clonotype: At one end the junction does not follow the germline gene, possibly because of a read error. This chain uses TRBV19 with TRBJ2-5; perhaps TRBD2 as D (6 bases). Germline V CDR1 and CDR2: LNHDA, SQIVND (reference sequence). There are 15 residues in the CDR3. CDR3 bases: TGTGCCAGTAGTGGCCGTGCAGGATCGGGGGAGACCCAGCACTTC. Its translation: CASSGRAGSGETQHF.

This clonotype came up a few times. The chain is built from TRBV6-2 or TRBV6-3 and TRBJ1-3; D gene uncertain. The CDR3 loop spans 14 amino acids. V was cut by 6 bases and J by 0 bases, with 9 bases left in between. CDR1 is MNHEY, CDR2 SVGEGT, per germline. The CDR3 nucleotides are TGTGCCAGCAGCGGACGTACCTCTGGAAACACCATATATTTT. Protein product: CASSGRTSGNTIYF.

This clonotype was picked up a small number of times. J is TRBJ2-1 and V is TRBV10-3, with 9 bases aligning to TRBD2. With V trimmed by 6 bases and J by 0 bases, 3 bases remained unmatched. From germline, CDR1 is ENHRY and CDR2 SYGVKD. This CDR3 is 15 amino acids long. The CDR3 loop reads CAIRTSGSSYNEQFF. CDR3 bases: TGTGCCATCAGGACTAGCGGTAGCTCCTACAATGAGCAGTTCTTC.

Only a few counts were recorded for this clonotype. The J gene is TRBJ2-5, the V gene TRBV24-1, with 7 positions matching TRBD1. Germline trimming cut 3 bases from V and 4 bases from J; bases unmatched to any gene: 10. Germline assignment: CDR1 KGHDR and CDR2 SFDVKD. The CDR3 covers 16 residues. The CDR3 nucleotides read TGTGCCACCAGTGATGCCGTGACAGGGATGAGAGAGACCCAGTACTTC. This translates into CATSDAVTGMRETQYF.

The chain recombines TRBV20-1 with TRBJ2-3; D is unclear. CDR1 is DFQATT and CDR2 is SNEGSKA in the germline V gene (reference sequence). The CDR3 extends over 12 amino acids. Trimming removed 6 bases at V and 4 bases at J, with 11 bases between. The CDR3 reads CSAPLGPDTQYF. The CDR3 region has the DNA TGCAGTGCCCCTCTGGGTCCAGATACGCAGTATTTT.

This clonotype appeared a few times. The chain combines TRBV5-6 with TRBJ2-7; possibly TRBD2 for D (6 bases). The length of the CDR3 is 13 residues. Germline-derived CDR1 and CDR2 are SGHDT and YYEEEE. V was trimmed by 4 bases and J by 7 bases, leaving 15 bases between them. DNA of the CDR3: TGTGCCAGCAGCAAGGGCCTAGCGCGGGAGCAGTACTTC. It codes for CASSKGLAREQYF.

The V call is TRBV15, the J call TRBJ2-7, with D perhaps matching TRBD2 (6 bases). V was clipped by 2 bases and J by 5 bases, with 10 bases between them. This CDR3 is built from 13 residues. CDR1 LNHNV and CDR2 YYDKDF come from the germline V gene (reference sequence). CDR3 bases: TGTGCCACCAGCAGAAGGGGAGGAGACGAGCAGTACTTC. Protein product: CATSRRGGDEQYF.

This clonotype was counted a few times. The CDR3 spells CSVGTLTGNTIYF. For the CDR3, the DNA is TGCAGCGTCGGGACACTAACGGGAAACACCATATATTTT. V and J are TRBV29-1 and TRBJ1-3, with D possibly being TRBD1 (6 bases). In germline, CDR1 is SQVTM, CDR2 ANQGSEA. Trimming left V 6 bases short and J 4 bases short, with 13 bases between. This CDR3 region has 13 residues.

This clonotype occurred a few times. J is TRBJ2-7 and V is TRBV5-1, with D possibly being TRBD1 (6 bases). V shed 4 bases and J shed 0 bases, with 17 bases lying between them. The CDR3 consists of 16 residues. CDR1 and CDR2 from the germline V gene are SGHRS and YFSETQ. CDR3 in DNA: TGCGCCAGCAGCCCTACAGAGGGACAAATCTCCTACGAGCAGTACTTC. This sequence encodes CASSPTEGQISYEQYF.